One sample yielded the 21 T cell receptor beta chains listed below, sequenced in a study of shared clonotypes between healthy human individuals. The protocol was immunoSEQ multiplex PCR, while the TCRdb copy is restricted to in-frame clones and leaves out a portion. The table shows roughly 2 million clones, with almost 96% occurring only once. Sequencing was done on a sample of naive CD4+ T cells sorted from blood. Subset denoted: CD45RA+ positively selected. These TCRs come from a man aged 18 to 30 in good health.

This clone was seen only once. The V and J genes are TRBV7-8 and TRBJ1-5, with 8 bases fitting TRBD1. Unmatched junction bases numbered 2, after V lost 5 bases and J lost 2 bases. Germline V CDR1 and CDR2: SGHVS, FQNEAQ. This CDR3 is built from 14 residues. The CDR3 nucleotides read TGTGCCAGCAGCCAGGGACAGGGCAATCAGCCCCAGCATTTT. Translating gives CASSQGQGNQPQHF.

The chain has TRBV2 and TRBJ2-7, with 7 bases that match TRBD1. Trimming cost V 1 base and J 11 bases; bases outside gene matches: 5. CDR3 length: 12 amino acids. The germline gives CDR1 SNHLY, CDR2 FYNNEI. The CDR3 region has the DNA TGTGCCAGCAGTGAAGAGAGGGGGCGGGAGTACTTC. Protein sequence: CASSEERGREYF. Complete variable domain (other parts from reference TRBV2 and TRBJ2-7): EPEVTQTPSHQVTQMGQEVILRCVPISNHLYFYWYRQILGQKVEFLVSFYNNEISEKSEIFDDQFSVERPDGSNFTLKIRSTKLEDSAMYFCASSEERGREYFGPGTRLTVT.

The genes are TRBV5-5 and TRBJ1-3; no clear D. The CDR3 spans 15 residues. Germline V CDR1 and CDR2: SGHKS, YYEKEE (reference sequence). Trimming left V 0 bases short and J 0 bases short, with 7 bases between. CDR3 protein: CASSLESSSGNTIYF. CDR3 DNA sequence: TGTGCCAGCAGCTTGGAGTCTAGCTCTGGAAACACCATATATTTT.

With regard to this clone: Other DNA sequences within the sample encode an identical CDR3. The chain carries TRBV29-1 and TRBJ1-2; D not certain. V lost 5 bases to trimming and J lost 3 bases, with 7 bases between them. The CDR3 covers 11 residues. The germline V gene encodes CDR1 SQVTM and CDR2 ANQGSEA. CDR3 protein: CSVRRDYGYTF. The CDR3 nucleotides are TGCAGCGTTAGGAGGGACTATGGCTACACCTTC.

This chain links TRBV5-4 with TRBJ2-3, with D possibly TRBD2 on 6 matching bases. V gave up 9 bases and J gave up 1 base, with 18 bases separating them. The CDR3 runs to 15 residues. The V gene's germline CDR1 is SGHNT and CDR2 YYREEE (reference sequence). CDR3 DNA: TGTGCCACCACGGTGGGGACTCGGGGCACAGATACGCAGTATTTT. This gives the protein CATTVGTRGTDTQYF.

The chain couples TRBV7-8 to TRBJ1-1; D ambiguous. Germline CDR1 and CDR2: SGHVS and FQNEAQ. The V gene lost 1 base and the J gene lost 1 base, with 13 bases spanning the gap. CDR3 length equals 16 residues. This CDR3 reads CASSLGGHRPNTEAFF. The CDR3 DNA reads TGTGCCAGCAGCTTAGGAGGCCACCGACCGAACACTGAAGCTTTCTTT.

V gene TRBV6-4 combines with J gene TRBJ2-3; 11 bases fit TRBD2. Trimming at V came to 2 bases and at J to 6 bases, leaving 7 bases not matched to a gene. The CDR3 loop spans 16 amino acids. From germline, CDR1 is MRHNA and CDR2 SNTAGT. CDR3 protein: CASSDRASGGMDTQYF. CDR3 nucleotides: TGTGCCAGCAGTGACAGGGCTAGCGGGGGGATGGATACGCAGTATTTT.

This clone occurred once. This chain uses TRBV21-1 with TRBJ2-7; the table names TRBD1, a call not compared with the DNA. TRBV21-1 corresponds to a pseudogene. The CDR3 is 12 amino acids. CDR3 protein: CAKDRGCREQYF. CDR3 coding DNA: TGTGCCAAAGACAGGGGGTGCCGCGAGCAGTACTTC.

The rearrangement joins TRBV6-6 to TRBJ1-1; the D gene is possibly TRBD1 (5 bases). Germline V CDR1 and CDR2: MNHNY, SVGAGI (reference sequence). The CDR3 is made up of 14 amino acids. Trimming shortened V by 7 bases and J by 1 base, and 13 bases separated the two germline ends. CDR3 region: CASIRDLWNTEAFF. The DNA of the CDR3 is TGTGCCAGCATAAGGGACCTGTGGAACACTGAAGCTTTCTTT.

The chain recombines TRBV27 with TRBJ2-7, with a tentative D call TRBD1 (5 bases). The germline V gene has CDR1 MNHEY and CDR2 SMNVEV (reference sequence). The CDR3 covers 18 residues. Trimming took 0 bases from V and 2 from J, leaving 20 bases between them. The CDR3: CASSLSNPQGKVPYEQYF. The CDR3 nucleotides are TGTGCCAGCAGTTTATCAAACCCCCAGGGTAAGGTTCCCTACGAGCAGTACTTC.

The J gene is TRBJ1-2, the V gene TRBV30; D remains ambiguous. V was shortened by 4 bases and J by 4 bases, with 16 bases between the two germline ends. The V gene's germline CDR1 is GTSNPN and CDR2 SVGIG (reference sequence). CDR3 length: 14 residues. The CDR3 loop reads CAWTAGPLPYGYTF. The DNA of the CDR3 is TGTGCCTGGACGGCCGGGCCTCTCCCCTATGGCTACACCTTC.

The CDR3 DNA reads TGCGCCAGCAGTGACCACAATGAGCAGTTCTTC. It yields the protein CASSDHNEQFF. The genes are TRBV10-1 and TRBJ2-1, with unresolved D. Germline lookup yields CDR1 WNHNN and CDR2 SYGVQD (reference sequence). The CDR3 consists of 11 residues. The germline V and J ends were trimmed by 3 bases and 5 bases, with 2 bases remaining between them.

The V gene is TRBV30, the J gene TRBJ2-3; D could derive from TRBD1 or TRBD2 (5 bases each). In germline, CDR1 is GTSNPN, CDR2 SVGIG (reference sequence). V lost 2 bases, J lost 1 base, and 19 bases lay in between. This CDR3 region has 17 residues. CDR3 protein: CAWSLPLYRDRTDTQYF. For the CDR3, the DNA is TGTGCCTGGAGTCTACCGCTTTATCGGGACCGCACAGATACGCAGTATTTT.

This chain uses TRBV6-1 with TRBJ2-5; no reliable D call. This CDR3 has 14 residues. Trimming shortened V by 1 base and J by 4 bases, and 10 bases separated the two germline ends. Germline V gene data show CDR1 as MNHNS and CDR2 as SASEGT. For the CDR3, the DNA is TGTGCCAGCAGTGAAGGGCCGGTGAGAGAGACCCAGTACTTC. It yields the protein CASSEGPVRETQYF.

This clone was detected only once. The chain couples TRBV4-3 to TRBJ2-7; 11 nucleotides agree with TRBD2. V trimming: 0 bases; J trimming: 1 base; junction bases outside the gene matches: 2. The germline gives CDR1 LGHNA, CDR2 YSLEER. The CDR3 covers 16 residues. The CDR3 reads CASSQEGTSGSYEQYF. The CDR3 DNA sequence: TGCGCCAGCAGCCAAGAGGGGACTAGCGGTTCCTACGAGCAGTACTTC.

The chain carries TRBV21-1 and TRBJ1-4. TRBV21-1 is given as a pseudogene. The CDR3 covers 16 residues. The CDR3 loop is CASSKGETRGGEKLFF. The CDR3, as DNA: TGTGCCAGCAGCAAAGGCGAGACCAGGGGAGGTGAAAAACTGTTTTTT.

The chain combines TRBV15 with TRBJ2-5; the match to TRBD2 covers 15 bases. CDR3 length equals 18 residues. Germline CDR1 LNHNV, CDR2 YYDKDF (reference sequence). The ends lost 5 bases at V and 4 bases at J; junction bases unmatched: 11. CDR3: CATSPRTSGGGRAETQYF. The DNA for the CDR3 is TGTGCCACCAGCCCGCGGACTAGCGGGGGGGGCAGGGCAGAGACCCAGTACTTC.

V usage is TRBV25-1 and J usage is TRBJ2-1; 8 positions match TRBD2. The V segment lost 3 bases and the J segment 2 bases; nucleotides outside the gene matches: 3. CDR3 length equals 15 residues. Germline V gene lookup returns CDR1 MGHDK and CDR2 SYGVNS. CDR3 sequence: CASSDVSGTYNEQFF. The CDR3 region has the DNA TGTGCCAGCAGTGACGTTAGCGGGACCTACAATGAGCAGTTCTTC.

This chain connects TRBV7-2 to TRBJ1-5; 9 nucleotides align to TRBD1. V was clipped by 0 bases and J by 7 bases; unmatched bases: 4. Germline lookup yields CDR1 SGHTA and CDR2 FQGNSA. This CDR3 has 15 amino acids. The CDR3 here is CASSLAGQGGQPQHF. CDR3 nucleotides: TGTGCCAGCAGCTTAGCGGGACAGGGAGGACAGCCCCAGCATTTT. The full variable domain, completed using reference TRBV7-2 and TRBJ1-5, is GAGVSQSPSNKVTEKGKDVELRCDPISGHTALYWYRQSLGQGLEFLIYFQGNSAPDKSGLPSDRFSAERTGGSVSTLTIQRTQQEDSAVYLCASSLAGQGGQPQHFGDGTRLSIL.

The rearrangement uses TRBV7-3 and TRBJ2-4; 11 nucleotides match TRBD1. V lost 2 bases and J lost 0; bases outside the gene matches: 3. Germline loops: CDR1 SGHTA, CDR2 FQGTGA. The CDR3 loop spans 17 amino acids. The CDR3 region is CASSLGDRGSAKNIQYF. DNA of the CDR3: TGTGCCAGCAGCTTAGGGGACAGGGGGTCAGCCAAAAACATTCAGTACTTC.

The chain links TRBV5-4 to TRBJ2-3; D not resolved. Trimming cost V 2 bases and J 1 base, with 2 bases left between them. Germline CDR1 reads SGHNT; CDR2 reads YYREEE (reference sequence). The CDR3 covers 12 residues. The DNA for the CDR3 is TGTGCCAGCAGCTTCCGCACAGATACGCAGTATTTT. It translates to CASSFRTDTQYF.